This TCR beta chain appears in the sequencing data of a study of PD-1 blockade in classical Hodgkin lymphoma. CDR1 SGHDT and CDR2 YYEEEE come from the germline V gene. The CDR3 extends over 15 amino acids. Trimming pared 0 bases from V and 5 bases from J, leaving 13 bases between. The repertoire was sequenced with immunoSEQ multiplex PCR; TCRdb's copy has only in-frame clones and lacks some. The sample contains about 92,000 clones, 83% of which appear only once. Specified time point: cycle 4 day 1 (C4D1), after five to seven weeks of nivolumab. Every patient had relapsed following autologous stem cell transplantation, and cohorts differed in brentuximab vedotin exposure. This clone appeared once.

The sequence was collected from a human donor with classical Hodgkin lymphoma. Specimen: peripheral blood mononuclear cells (PBMCs), collected before the fourth cycle of nivolumab. The chain employs TRBV5-6 and TRBJ2-3, with D possibly matching TRBD2 (5 bases). CDR3 sequence (DNA): TGTGCCAGCAGCTTGGCGGGATCGAGCCGAGATACGCAGTATTTT. Its translation is CASSLAGSSRDTQYF.